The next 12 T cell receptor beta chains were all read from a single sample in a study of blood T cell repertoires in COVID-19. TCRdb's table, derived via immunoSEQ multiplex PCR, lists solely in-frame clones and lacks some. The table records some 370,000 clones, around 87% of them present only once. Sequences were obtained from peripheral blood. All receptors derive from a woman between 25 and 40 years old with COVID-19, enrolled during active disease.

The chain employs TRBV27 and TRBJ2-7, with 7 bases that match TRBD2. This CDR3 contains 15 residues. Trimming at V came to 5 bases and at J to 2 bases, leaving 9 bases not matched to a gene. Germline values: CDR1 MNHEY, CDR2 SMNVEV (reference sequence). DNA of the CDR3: TGTGCCAGCAGTCCCAGCCGGGACTACCCCTACGAGCAGTACTTC. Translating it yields CASSPSRDYPYEQYF.

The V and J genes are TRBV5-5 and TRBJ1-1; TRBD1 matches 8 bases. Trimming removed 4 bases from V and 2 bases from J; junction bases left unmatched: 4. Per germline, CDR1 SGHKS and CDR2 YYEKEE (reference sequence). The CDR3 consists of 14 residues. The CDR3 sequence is CASSPTGVNTEAFF. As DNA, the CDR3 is TGTGCCAGCAGCCCGACAGGGGTTAACACTGAAGCTTTCTTT.

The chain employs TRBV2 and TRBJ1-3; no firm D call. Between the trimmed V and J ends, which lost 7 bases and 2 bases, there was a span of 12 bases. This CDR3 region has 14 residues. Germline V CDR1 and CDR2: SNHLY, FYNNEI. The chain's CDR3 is CASTHPSPGNTIYF. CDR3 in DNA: TGTGCCAGCACCCATCCGAGCCCTGGAAACACCATATATTTT.

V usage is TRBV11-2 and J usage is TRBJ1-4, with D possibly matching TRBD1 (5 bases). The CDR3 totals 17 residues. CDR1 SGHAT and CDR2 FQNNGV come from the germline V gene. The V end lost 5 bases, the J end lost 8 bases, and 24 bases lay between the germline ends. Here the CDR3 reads CASSKIGTAATLEKLFF. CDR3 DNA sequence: TGTGCCAGCAGCAAGATCGGGACTGCCGCAACTTTGGAAAAACTGTTTTTT. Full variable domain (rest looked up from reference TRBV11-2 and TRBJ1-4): EAGVAQSPRYKIIEKRQSVAFWCNPISGHATLYWYQQILGQGPKLLIQFQNNGVVDDSQLPKDRFSAERLKGVDSTLKIQPAKLEDSAVYLCASSKIGTAATLEKLFFGSGTQLSVL.

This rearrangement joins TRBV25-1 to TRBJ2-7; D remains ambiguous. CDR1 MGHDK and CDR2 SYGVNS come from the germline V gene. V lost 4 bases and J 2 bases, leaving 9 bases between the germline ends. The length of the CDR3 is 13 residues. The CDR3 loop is CASSGVGPYEQYF. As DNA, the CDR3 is TGTGCCAGCAGTGGTGTGGGCCCCTACGAGCAGTACTTC.

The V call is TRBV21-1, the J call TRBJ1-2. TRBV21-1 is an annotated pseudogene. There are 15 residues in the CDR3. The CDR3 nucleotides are TGTGCCAGCAGCGGGGGGGGCCCCCGGGCCTATGGCTACACCTTC. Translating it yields CASSGGGPRAYGYTF.

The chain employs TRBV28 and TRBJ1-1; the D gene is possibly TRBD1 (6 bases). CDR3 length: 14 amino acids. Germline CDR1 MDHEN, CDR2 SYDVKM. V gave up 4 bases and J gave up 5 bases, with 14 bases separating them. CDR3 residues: CASSSQTGVTEAFF. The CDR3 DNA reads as TGTGCCAGCAGTTCCCAGACAGGCGTTACTGAAGCTTTCTTT.

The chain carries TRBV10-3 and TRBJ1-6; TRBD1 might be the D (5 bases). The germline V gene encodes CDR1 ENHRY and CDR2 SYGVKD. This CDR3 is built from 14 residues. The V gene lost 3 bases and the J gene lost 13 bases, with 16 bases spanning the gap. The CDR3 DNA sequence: TGTGCCATCAGTGATGGACCGGCCGGGGGGCCCCTCCACTTT. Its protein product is CAISDGPAGGPLHF.

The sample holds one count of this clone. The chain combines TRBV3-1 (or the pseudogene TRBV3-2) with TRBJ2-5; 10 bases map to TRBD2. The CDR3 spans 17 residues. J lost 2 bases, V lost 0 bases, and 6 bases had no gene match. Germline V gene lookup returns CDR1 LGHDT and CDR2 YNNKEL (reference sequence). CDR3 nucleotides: TGTGCCAGCAGCCAAGAGTTGACTAGCGGGCTTCAAGAGACCCAGTACTTC. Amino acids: CASSQELTSGLQETQYF.

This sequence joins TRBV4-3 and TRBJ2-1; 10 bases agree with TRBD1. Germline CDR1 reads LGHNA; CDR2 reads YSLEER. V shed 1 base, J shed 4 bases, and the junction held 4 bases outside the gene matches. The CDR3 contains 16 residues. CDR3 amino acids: CASSQVTGGAYNEQFF. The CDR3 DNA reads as TGCGCCAGCAGCCAAGTGACAGGGGGCGCTTACAATGAGCAGTTCTTC.

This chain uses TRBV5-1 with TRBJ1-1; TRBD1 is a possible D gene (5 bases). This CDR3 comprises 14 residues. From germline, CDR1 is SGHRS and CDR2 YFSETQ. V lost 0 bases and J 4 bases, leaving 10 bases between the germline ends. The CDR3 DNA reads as TGCGCCAGCAGCTTGGACCAGGGTACCACTGAAGCTTTCTTT. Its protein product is CASSLDQGTTEAFF.

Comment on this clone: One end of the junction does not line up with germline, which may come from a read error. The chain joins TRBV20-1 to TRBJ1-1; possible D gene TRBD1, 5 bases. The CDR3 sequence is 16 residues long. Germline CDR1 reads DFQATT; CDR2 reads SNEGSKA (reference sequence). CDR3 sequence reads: CSASTLFKGLKTEAFF. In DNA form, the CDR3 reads TGCAGTGCTAGTACTCTCTTTAAGGGGCTGAAAACTGAAGCTTTCTTT.